Listed below are T cell receptor beta chains from one sample, sequenced in a study of T cell clones after liver transplantation. TCRdb's copy holds only in-frame clones and misses some; the assay was immunoSEQ multiplex PCR. Counted here are 45,000 to 60,000 clones, approximately 63% occurring once; the ten biggest clones make up about 2.6%. This specimen consisted of CD4+ T cells from blood, obtained at the roughly 15-month timepoint. These receptors all stem from a human patient who received a liver transplant. The graft donor may be the source of some T cells. CDR3s include the opening cysteine and the closing phenylalanine or tryptophan. A D gene is named only where the DNA matches it firmly. For some rows the clone size is stated as once, few or many, or as a class when expanded; others skip it.

abundance,j_gene,len,d_gene,v_gene,CDR3nt,CDR3aa
NA,TRBJ1-3,12,NA,TRBV2,TGTGCCAGCAGTGTTTCGGGGGACACCATATATTTT,CASSVSGDTIYF
NA,TRBJ2-3,18,NA,TRBV4-2,TGTGCCAGCAGCCCCGAAAGCCGGTCGGGTGGAGGCACAGATACGCAGTATTTT,CASSPESRSGGGTDTQYF
NA,TRBJ1-6,15,NA,TRBV6-1,TGTGCCAGCACCAGACAGATTCTAGGAAATTCACCCCTCCACTTT,CASTRQILGNSPLHF
NA,TRBJ2-3,16,NA,TRBV28,TGTGCCAGCAGACCTGACACCTACGAGAGCACAGATACGCAGTATTTT,CASRPDTYESTDTQYF
few,TRBJ1-1,13,NA,TRBV7-8,TGTGCCAGCAGCTTAACCATGAACACTGAAGCTTTCTTT,CASSLTMNTEAFF
few,TRBJ2-5,14,NA,TRBV29-1,TGCAGCGTTGAAGATAAGGGGATTTGGGAGACCCAGTACTTC,CSVEDKGIWETQYF
few,TRBJ1-3,14,NA,TRBV7-8,TGTGCCAGCAGCTTAGAGTCCTTCTTAAACACCATATATTTT,CASSLESFLNTIYF
NA,TRBJ2-3,14,TRBD2,TRBV5-4,TGTGCCAGCAGCTTGGCTAGCGGGACAGATACGCAGTATTTT,CASSLASGTDTQYF
NA,TRBJ2-4,16,NA,TRBV27,TGTGCCAGCAGTCCGCGGACCCGCCTAGCCAAAAACATTCAGTACTTC,CASSPRTRLAKNIQYF
NA,TRBJ2-2,13,NA,TRBV14,TGTGCCAGCAATGCAGGACGAACCGGGGAGCTGTTTTTT,CASNAGRTGELFF
NA,TRBJ2-5,14,NA,TRBV28,TGTGCCAGCAGTTTCTCCAACGGGGGCGAGACCCAGTACTTC,CASSFSNGGETQYF
NA,TRBJ1-5,14,NA,TRBV6-5,TGTGCCAGCAGTTGGTCCGGGGGCACTCAGCCCCAGCATTTT,CASSWSGGTQPQHF
few,TRBJ2-6,18,NA,TRBV11-2,TGTGCCAGCAGCTACCGACGACAGGCCCGCTCTGGGGCCAACGTCCTGACTTTC,CASSYRRQARSGANVLTF
few,TRBJ1-2,13,NA,TRBV27,TGTGCCAGCAGTATAGGACCCTTCTATGGCTACACCTTC,CASSIGPFYGYTF
once,TRBJ2-7,15,TRBD1,TRBV6-5,TGTGCCAGCAGTTACGGGACAGGGGGCTCCTACGAGCAGTACTTC,CASSYGTGGSYEQYF
NA,TRBJ1-2,14,NA,TRBV7-2,TGTGCCAGCAGCTTAGGTGGGCAGATCTATGGCTACACCTTC,CASSLGGQIYGYTF